This T cell receptor (beta chain) was sequenced in a study of early T cells in non-severe SARS-CoV-2 infection. As for the study in general: Bulk RNA taken from unsorted whole blood was sequenced, leaving chains unpaired.

Broader study findings: Comparison of clonotypes with VDJdb favored anti-spike CD8 responses while missing private and CD4 specificities.

This clonotype was seen at least ten times. Its antigen is unidentified. Unique molecular identifiers tagged individual cDNA molecules. TCRdb used MiXCR to reprocess the 5' RACE reads, holding one entry per CDR3 protein. This table has more than 45,000 distinct CDR3 sequences, about an eighth appearing once. The receptor was isolated from an adult who was a healthcare worker with PCR-confirmed SARS-CoV-2 infection or an uninfected control (not recorded which). Sequenced sample: whole blood.

CDR3 amino acids: CATSTRRATRLEQYF. Written as DNA, the CDR3 is TGTGCCACCAGCACAAGAAGGGCCACCCGCCTGGAGCAGTACTTC. The chain uses TRBV15 and TRBJ2-7, with D uncertain. Trimming left V 4 bases short and J 7 bases short, with 20 bases between. The CDR3 has 15 amino acids. Germline assignment: CDR1 LNHNV and CDR2 YYDKDF (reference sequence).